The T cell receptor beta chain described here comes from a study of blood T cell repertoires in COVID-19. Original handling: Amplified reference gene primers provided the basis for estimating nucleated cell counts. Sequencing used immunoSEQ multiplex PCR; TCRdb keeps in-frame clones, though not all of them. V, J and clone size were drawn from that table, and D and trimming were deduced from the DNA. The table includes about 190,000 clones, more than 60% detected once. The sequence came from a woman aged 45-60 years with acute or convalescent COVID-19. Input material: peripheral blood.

Here the CDR3 reads CASSIRASTDTQYF. The CDR3 coding sequence is TGTGCCAGCAGCATCAGGGCTAGCACAGATACGCAGTATTTT. The chain recombines TRBV7-8 with TRBJ2-3; D might be TRBD1 (5 bases). CDR3 length: 14 amino acids. The V gene lost 5 bases and the J gene lost 0 bases, with 9 bases spanning the gap. Germline-derived CDR1 and CDR2 are SGHVS and FQNEAQ.